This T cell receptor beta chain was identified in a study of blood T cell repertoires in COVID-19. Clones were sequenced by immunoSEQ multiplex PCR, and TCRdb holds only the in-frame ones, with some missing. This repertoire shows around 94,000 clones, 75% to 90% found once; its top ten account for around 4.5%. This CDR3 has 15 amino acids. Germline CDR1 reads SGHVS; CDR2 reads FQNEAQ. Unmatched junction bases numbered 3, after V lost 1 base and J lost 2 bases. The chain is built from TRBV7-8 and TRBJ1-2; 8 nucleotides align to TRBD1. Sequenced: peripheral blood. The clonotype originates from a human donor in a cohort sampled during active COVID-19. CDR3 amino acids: CASSLGTGMNYGYTF. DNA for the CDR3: TGTGCCAGCAGCTTAGGGACAGGGATGAACTATGGCTACACCTTC.